This is a list of T cell receptor beta chains from one sample in a study of blood T cell repertoires in COVID-19. Method: immunoSEQ multiplex PCR; TCRdb's copy keeps in-frame clones and lacks some. The sample holds just over 150,000 clones, 85% seen once. The sequenced sample was peripheral blood. The receptors derive from a human donor with acute or convalescent COVID-19. The donor label of this sample is uncertain. Each CDR3 is given with its conserved first and last residue. The order of the fields is V gene, CDR3 length, J gene, D gene, clone size, CDR3 DNA, CDR3 protein. The D gene is left open where the match is weak. Clone size, where shown, is once, few, many, or a class for clones that have expanded.

v_gene: TRBV5-6; len: 11; j_gene: TRBJ2-7; d_gene: NA; abundance: NA; CDR3nt: TGTGCCAGCAGCTCAGACTACGAGCAGTACTTC; CDR3aa: CASSSDYEQYF
v_gene: TRBV11-3; len: 15; j_gene: TRBJ2-7; d_gene: NA; abundance: NA; CDR3nt: TGTGCCAGCAGCTTAGATGGAGTCGGATCCTACGAGCAGTACTTC; CDR3aa: CASSLDGVGSYEQYF
v_gene: TRBV7-2; len: 14; j_gene: TRBJ1-2; d_gene: NA; abundance: few; CDR3nt: TGTGCCAGCAGCTTGAACAGGGCGAACTATGGCTACACCTTC; CDR3aa: CASSLNRANYGYTF
v_gene: TRBV11-3; len: 14; j_gene: TRBJ1-1; d_gene: NA; abundance: NA; CDR3nt: TGTGCCAGCAGCTTAGATGGGCTCACCACTGAAGCTTTCTTT; CDR3aa: CASSLDGLTTEAFF
v_gene: TRBV9; len: 15; j_gene: TRBJ2-1; d_gene: TRBD1; abundance: few; CDR3nt: TGTGCCAGCAGCGCCCACACAGGGGCGTACAATGAGCAGTTCTTC; CDR3aa: CASSAHTGAYNEQFF
v_gene: TRBV4-2; len: 17; j_gene: TRBJ1-2; d_gene: NA; abundance: NA; CDR3nt: TGTGCCAGCAGCCAAGTCTCGCGGACAGAGCCAGAGGTTGGCTACACCTTC; CDR3aa: CASSQVSRTEPEVGYTF
v_gene: TRBV29-1; len: 14; j_gene: TRBJ1-2; d_gene: TRBD1; abundance: NA; CDR3nt: TGCAGCGTGGGGGCGAAGGGGGCGCGGAGTGGCTACACCTTC; CDR3aa: CSVGAKGARSGYTF
v_gene: TRBV7-9; len: 18; j_gene: TRBJ2-3; d_gene: NA; abundance: NA; CDR3nt: TGTGCCAGCAGCTCCAGAATAGTGAATAGCGGAAGCACAGATACGCAGTATTTT; CDR3aa: CASSSRIVNSGSTDTQYF
v_gene: TRBV2; len: 17; j_gene: TRBJ1-3; d_gene: NA; abundance: few; CDR3nt: TGTGCCAGCAGTAAGGACAGTCTTCCCTTGACCGGAAACACCATATATTTT; CDR3aa: CASSKDSLPLTGNTIYF
v_gene: TRBV4-2; len: 19; j_gene: TRBJ1-5; d_gene: TRBD1; abundance: NA; CDR3nt: TGTGCCAGCAGCCAACTCCCCGGGACAGGGGGTATTAGCAATCAGCCCCAGCATTTT; CDR3aa: CASSQLPGTGGISNQPQHF
v_gene: TRBV6-5; len: 15; j_gene: TRBJ1-5; d_gene: TRBD1; abundance: NA; CDR3nt: TGTGCCAGCAAGGAGGGGGCCGGCTACAATCAGCCCCAGCATTTT; CDR3aa: CASKEGAGYNQPQHF
v_gene: TRBV7-9; len: 15; j_gene: TRBJ1-4; d_gene: TRBD1; abundance: NA; CDR3nt: TGTGCCAGCAGCTTAGAAGGACAGGTCTCTGAAAAACTGTTTTTT; CDR3aa: CASSLEGQVSEKLFF
v_gene: TRBV6-5; len: 14; j_gene: TRBJ2-5; d_gene: TRBD1; abundance: NA; CDR3nt: TGTGCCAGCTCCACAGGGGGCTTAGGAGAGACCCAGTACTTC; CDR3aa: CASSTGGLGETQYF
v_gene: TRBV14; len: 15; j_gene: TRBJ2-1; d_gene: NA; abundance: NA; CDR3nt: TGTGCCAGCAGCCAACAACAGGGCTCCTACAATGAGCAGTTCTTC; CDR3aa: CASSQQQGSYNEQFF
v_gene: TRBV7-6; len: 15; j_gene: TRBJ1-3; d_gene: NA; abundance: NA; CDR3nt: TGTGCCAGCAGCCCGCCGGGGGGCTCTGGAAACACCATATATTTT; CDR3aa: CASSPPGGSGNTIYF
v_gene: TRBV15; len: 19; j_gene: TRBJ1-5; d_gene: NA; abundance: once; CDR3nt: TGTGCCACCAGTCCATATCTCCTCGGACGGGGGGCGTCCAATCAGCCCCAGCATTTT; CDR3aa: CATSPYLLGRGASNQPQHF
v_gene: TRBV6-4; len: 15; j_gene: TRBJ2-1; d_gene: TRBD1; abundance: few; CDR3nt: TGTGCCAGCAGTGAGACGTGGACAGGGGGCGATGAGCAGTTCTTC; CDR3aa: CASSETWTGGDEQFF
v_gene: TRBV5-1; len: 16; j_gene: TRBJ2-5; d_gene: TRBD2; abundance: NA; CDR3nt: TGCGCCAGCAGCTTTGGTTCTAGCGGGGGGGAAGAGACCCAGTACTTC; CDR3aa: CASSFGSSGGEETQYF
v_gene: TRBV28; len: 14; j_gene: TRBJ1-4; d_gene: TRBD1; abundance: NA; CDR3nt: TGTGCCAGCAGCTTGACAGGGAGAGGTGAAAAACTGTTTTTT; CDR3aa: CASSLTGRGEKLFF
v_gene: TRBV18; len: 13; j_gene: TRBJ1-3; d_gene: NA; abundance: NA; CDR3nt: TGTGCCAGCTCATTTGACTTTGGAAACACCATATATTTT; CDR3aa: CASSFDFGNTIYF